This TCR beta chain emerged from a study of beta chain features in type 1 diabetes. cDNA synthesis used the whole RNA isolate, giving expressed TCRB sequences. The average output of naive, central memory and regulatory T cell samples was about 3.57 million reads. The method was immunoSEQ multiplex PCR; TCRdb's version includes in-frame clones alone and lacks a portion of them. Among about 150,000 clones listed, approximately 9.2% were seen once. This clone was counted only a few times. CDR1 is SGHRS and CDR2 is YFSETQ in the germline V gene. The J segment lost 0 bases and the V segment lost 2 bases, leaving 3 bases of the junction unmatched. The CDR3 is 15 amino acids. Purity exceeded 98% in all sorted populations.

This TCR derives from a man aged 18 to 29 in good health. The chain couples TRBV5-1 to TRBJ2-3, with 7 bases identical to TRBD2. Material for sequencing was central memory CD4+ T cells from blood. The chain's CDR3 is CASSFQRGSTDTQYF. The CDR3 region has the DNA TGCGCCAGCAGCTTTCAGCGGGGTAGCACAGATACGCAGTATTTT.